The clone carrying this T cell receptor beta chain was recorded a few times. This specimen comes from a study of T-cell memory formation after mild COVID-19. Trimming removed 6 bases from V and 0 bases from J, with 14 bases in between. In germline, CDR1 is MNHEY, CDR2 SVGAGI. The CDR3 is 15 amino acids. MiXCR, applied by TCRdb to the 5' RACE reads, yields one record per CDR3 protein. The sample consists of under 250,000 distinct CDR3 sequences, over 15% of them appearing once. The sequence came from an adult woman who had mild COVID-19 (a few samples of this study predate the infection). Cell type and time point are not known. Material for sequencing was PBMCs or a T cell subset sorted from them (not recorded which). This rearrangement joins TRBV6-5 to TRBJ1-1; D gene ambiguous. The DNA for the CDR3 is TGTGCCAGCAGGGACCAAATCCGGATGAACACTGAAGCTTTCTTT. Protein product: CASRDQIRMNTEAFF.